A single sample is the source of the 30 T cell receptor beta chains below, sequenced in a study of T cells after yellow fever vaccination. Via MiXCR, TCRdb re-called the 5' RACE reads, giving one row per CDR3 protein. The repertoire includes approximately 610,000 distinct CDR3 sequences, less than 20% of them detected once, and 15% to 20% sits in the top ten. The sample in question was PBMCs, obtained 4 to 6 days after the first yellow fever vaccination. These receptors all come from a man younger than 30 who received the YFV17D yellow fever vaccine.

This chain links TRBV12-3 or TRBV12-4 with TRBJ1-5; D call uncertain. The CDR3 totals 14 residues. Trimming left V 5 bases short and J 4 bases short, with 12 bases between. CDR3 DNA sequence: TGTGCCAGCAGTCCGACGCGCAATAATCAGCCCCAGCATTTT. Translating gives CASSPTRNNQPQHF.

The rearrangement uses TRBV7-9 and TRBJ2-1; 11 nucleotides line up with TRBD1. CDR1 and CDR2 from the germline V gene are SEHNR and FQNEAQ (reference sequence). The CDR3 length is 15 residues. Germline trimming cut 7 bases from V and 9 bases from J; bases unmatched to any gene: 11. As DNA, the CDR3 is TGTGCCAGCAACAACGCCGGGACAGGGGGTGTTGAGCAGTTCTTC. This gives the protein CASNNAGTGGVEQFF. The whole variable domain, remainder taken from reference TRBV7-9 and TRBJ2-1, is DTGVSQNPRHKITKRGQNVTFRCDPISEHNRLYWYRQTLGQGPEFLTYFQNEAQLEKSRLLSDRFSAERPKGSFSTLEIQRTEQGDSAMYLCASNNAGTGGVEQFFGPGTRLTVL.

The chain employs TRBV12-3 or TRBV12-4 and TRBJ2-2; possible D gene TRBD2, 5 bases. CDR3 size: 15 residues. Trimming pared 5 bases from V and 1 base from J, leaving 11 bases between. The CDR3 loop reads CASSPGVVNTGELFF. CDR3 DNA sequence: TGTGCCAGCAGTCCCGGGGTAGTGAACACCGGGGAGCTGTTTTTT.

The chain recombines TRBV5-1 with TRBJ1-1; 10 nucleotides line up with TRBD1. Per the germline V gene, CDR1 is SGHRS and CDR2 is YFSETQ. V dropped 4 bases and J dropped 3; count of bases not matched to a gene: 3. This CDR3 is built from 14 residues. CDR3 sequence (DNA): TGCGCCAGCAGCGGGGGGACAGGGGACACTGAAGCTTTCTTT. This sequence encodes CASSGGTGDTEAFF.

The chain carries TRBV5-1 and TRBJ2-3, with no clear D. Trimming took off 0 bases at V and 9 bases at J, with 11 bases between the two ends. Germline lookup yields CDR1 SGHRS and CDR2 YFSETQ. This CDR3 has 13 amino acids. CDR3 DNA: TGCGCCAGCAGCTTGGCCGCTGAGGCGACGCAGTATTTT. It specifies CASSLAAEATQYF.

This clonotype has just a few counts. The V call is TRBV7-2, the J call TRBJ1-2; no firm D call. V was cut by 7 bases and J by 0 bases, with 9 bases left in between. The CDR3 extends over 13 amino acids. Per germline, CDR1 SGHTA and CDR2 FQGNSA. CDR3 region: CASMAAANYGYTF. Written as DNA, the CDR3 is TGTGCCAGCATGGCAGCAGCTAACTATGGCTACACCTTC.

J is TRBJ1-1 and V is TRBV11-2, with no clear D. V shed 0 bases and J shed 6 bases, with 17 bases lying between them. Germline V gives CDR1 SGHAT, CDR2 FQNNGV. The CDR3 covers 16 residues. Written as DNA, the CDR3 is TGTGCCAGCAGCTTAGAGCGAGGGCGGGTAGGTCCTGAAGCTTTCTTT. Its translation is CASSLERGRVGPEAFF.

The chain employs TRBV20-1 and TRBJ2-7, with 9 nucleotides matching TRBD1. The CDR3 length is 15 residues. Germline-derived CDR1 and CDR2 are DFQATT and SNEGSKA (reference sequence). V lost 0 bases and J lost 0; bases outside the gene matches: 3. As DNA, the CDR3 is TGCAGTGCTAGAGACCGGGACAGGGTCTCCTACGAGCAGTACGTC. Protein product: CSARDRDRVSYEQYV.

The table lists this clonotype with a few counts. The chain is built from TRBV5-1 and TRBJ1-1; 9 bases align to TRBD1. Looked up from germline, CDR1 is SGHRS and CDR2 is YFSETQ. The V and J ends lost 4 bases and 0 bases, in that order; junction bases with no gene match: 7. The CDR3 length is 16 residues. This CDR3 reads CASSPGQGGMNTEAFF. The CDR3, as DNA: TGCGCCAGCAGCCCGGGACAGGGAGGGATGAACACTGAAGCTTTCTTT.

This rearrangement joins TRBV6-1 to TRBJ2-1, with 7 bases that match TRBD2. With 10 bases clipped from V and 2 bases from J, the junction kept 8 bases outside the gene matches. This CDR3 has 14 residues. CDR1 MNHNS and CDR2 SASEGT come from the germline V gene. CDR3: CATVGGGTYNEQFF. The CDR3 DNA reads as TGTGCCACCGTCGGCGGGGGAACCTACAATGAGCAGTTCTTC.

This clonotype has only a few counts. The chain uses TRBV10-3 and TRBJ1-6; D call uncertain. CDR1 ENHRY and CDR2 SYGVKD come from the germline V gene. V was shortened by 3 bases and J by 8 bases, with 14 bases between the two germline ends. The CDR3 length is 15 residues. Here the CDR3 DNA reads TGTGCCATCAGTGAAAGGCCCCTTGGGGATTCACCCCTCCACTTT. Residues: CAISERPLGDSPLHF.

Of note for this clonotype: The junction does not match germline at one end; this may be a read error. This rearrangement joins TRBV7-7 to TRBJ2-1; no clear D gene. This CDR3 spans 13 amino acids. Germline V gives CDR1 SSHAT, CDR2 FNYEAQ (reference sequence). CDR3 loop: CASSTQLGNEQFF. Here the CDR3 DNA reads TGTGCTAGCAGCACCCAGCTGGGAAACGAGCAGTTCTTC.

CDR3 coding DNA: TGTGCCAGCAGCTTAGTGGCGGGGGGGGTCGGGGAGCTGTTTTTT. Amino acid sequence: CASSLVAGGVGELFF. V usage is TRBV7-2 and J usage is TRBJ2-2; TRBD2 aligns across 9 bases. Looked up from germline, CDR1 is SGHTA and CDR2 is FQGNSA. V lost 1 base and J lost 7; bases outside the gene matches: 4. The CDR3 is 15 amino acids.

This clonotype appeared a few times. This chain links TRBV7-9 with TRBJ1-2; D ambiguous. This CDR3 contains 12 residues. V lost 2 bases and J lost 7, with 8 bases in between. The germline gives CDR1 SEHNR, CDR2 FQNEAQ (reference sequence). This chain's CDR3 is CASSLNRGGYTF. DNA of the CDR3: TGTGCCAGCAGCTTAAATCGGGGTGGCTACACCTTC.

The V and J genes are TRBV4-1 and TRBJ1-3; 8 positions match TRBD1. V lost 2 bases and J lost 3; bases outside the gene matches: 3. The CDR3 is made up of 15 amino acids. From germline, CDR1 is MGHRA and CDR2 YSYEKL. CDR3 amino acids: CASSQRTGIGNTIYF. CDR3 sequence (DNA): TGCGCCAGCAGCCAACGGACAGGGATTGGAAACACCATATATTTT.

This clonotype has a handful of counts. The J gene is TRBJ2-3, the V gene TRBV20-1, with TRBD2 identical over 9 bases. CDR1 and CDR2 (germline): DFQATT, SNEGSKA (reference sequence). The CDR3 totals 14 residues. V was pared by 2 bases and J by 2 bases, with 2 bases of the junction left unmatched. The DNA for the CDR3 is TGCAGTGCTAGACTAGCGGGGCTCACAGATACGCAGTATTTT. Translated: CSARLAGLTDTQYF.

This rearrangement joins TRBV7-8 to TRBJ1-6; D is ambiguous. There are 14 residues in the CDR3. Germline CDR1 SGHVS, CDR2 FQNEAQ. V was trimmed by 5 bases and J by 7 bases, leaving 12 bases between them. The CDR3 spells CASSGRRENSPLHF. CDR3 sequence (DNA): TGTGCCAGCAGCGGAAGGAGGGAGAATTCACCCCTCCACTTT.

Only a few counts were recorded for this clonotype. This chain joins TRBV20-1 and TRBJ2-2, with D uncertain. Germline V CDR1 and CDR2: DFQATT, SNEGSKA (reference sequence). The ends were cut back, 0 bases at V and 3 bases at J, with 2 bases in the middle. CDR3 length: 12 amino acids. CDR3 region: CSARDHTGELFF. In DNA, the CDR3 is TGCAGTGCTAGAGACCACACCGGGGAGCTGTTTTTT.

This clonotype was detected a few times. The gene calls are TRBV12-3 or TRBV12-4 and TRBJ1-6, with 8 bases fitting TRBD1. The CDR3 extends over 15 amino acids. V shed 2 bases, J shed 6 bases, and the junction held 3 bases outside the gene matches. CDR3 region: CASSLNQGANSPLHF. The CDR3 nucleotides read TGTGCCAGCAGTTTAAATCAGGGGGCTAATTCACCCCTCCACTTT.

This clonotype was detected a few times. The genes are TRBV3-1 and TRBJ2-5; D might be TRBD1 or TRBD2, each matching 6 bases. Deletions cut 4 bases from V and 2 bases from J, with 17 bases between. The CDR3 runs to 16 residues. Germline V gene data show CDR1 as LGHDT and CDR2 as YNNKEL (reference sequence). The CDR3 region has the DNA TGTGCCAGCAGCCCCCAGAGGGGGGCTAGACAAGAGACCCAGTACTTC. Protein sequence: CASSPQRGARQETQYF.

This clonotype was seen at least ten times. The rearrangement joins TRBV27 to TRBJ2-7, with D hard to call. CDR1 and CDR2 (germline): MNHEY, SMNVEV (reference sequence). Trimming removed 6 bases from V and 2 bases from J, with 14 bases in between. The CDR3 has 14 amino acids. This CDR3 is CASRLVGYPYEQYF. CDR3 bases: TGTGCCAGCAGATTGGTGGGGTATCCCTACGAGCAGTACTTC.

This clonotype was detected a few times. The chain is built from TRBV20-1 and TRBJ2-1; unclear D gene. With 6 bases removed from V and 6 bases from J, the gap between germline ends came to 9 bases. Germline V gene lookup returns CDR1 DFQATT and CDR2 SNEGSKA (reference sequence). This CDR3 comprises 11 residues. Here the CDR3 reads CSAASGNEQFF. In nucleotides, the CDR3 is TGCAGTGCGGCGTCAGGCAATGAGCAGTTCTTC.

The V gene is TRBV6-1, the J gene TRBJ2-3, with D unclear. Germline V gene data show CDR1 as MNHNS and CDR2 as SASEGT. This CDR3 has 13 amino acids. Trimming cost V 7 bases and J 1 base, with 9 bases left between them. The CDR3 DNA reads as TGTGCCAGCACTAAGACCGGCACAGATACGCAGTATTTT. It codes for CASTKTGTDTQYF.

The sample holds a few counts of this clonotype. The chain links TRBV12-3 or TRBV12-4 to TRBJ2-1; 9 nucleotides match TRBD1. CDR3 length: 15 amino acids. V lost 8 bases to trimming and J lost 5 bases; unmatched junction nucleotides: 10. CDR3 in DNA: TGTGCCAGCTCCCTGGGACAGGGTTTCCACAATGAGCAGTTCTTC. It yields the protein CASSLGQGFHNEQFF.

This clonotype has a handful of counts. The chain is built from TRBV7-2 and TRBJ2-7; D possibly corresponds to TRBD1 (6 bases). Germline values: CDR1 SGHTA, CDR2 FQGNSA. The CDR3 runs 15 residues. V was trimmed by 1 base and J by 3 bases, leaving 13 bases between them. CDR3 protein: CASSLGGSGVYEQYF. CDR3 in DNA: TGTGCCAGCAGCTTAGGAGGGTCAGGGGTCTACGAGCAGTACTTC.

This clonotype was observed a few times. CDR3 nucleotides: TGTGCCAGCAGCCCAACCGTGGGGGGCAGGACAGATACGCAGTATTTT. Translating gives CASSPTVGGRTDTQYF. The genes are TRBV7-9 and TRBJ2-3; tentatively, D is TRBD1 or TRBD2 (6 bases each). Trimming pared 5 bases from V and 3 bases from J, leaving 18 bases between. Germline CDR1 and CDR2: SEHNR and FQNEAQ (reference sequence). The CDR3 length is 16 residues.

This clonotype was seen a few times. The chain combines TRBV5-4 with TRBJ1-4; the D is unclear. This CDR3 has 12 amino acids. Germline loops: CDR1 SGHNT, CDR2 YYREEE (reference sequence). Trimming shortened V by 1 base and J by 6 bases, and 4 bases separated the two germline ends. The CDR3: CASSLKDEKLFF. DNA of the CDR3: TGTGCCAGCAGCTTGAAGGATGAAAAACTGTTTTTT.

A few counts support this clonotype. The chain links TRBV12-3 or TRBV12-4 to TRBJ1-3, with 8 bases that match TRBD1. The CDR3 runs to 14 residues. The J segment lost 9 bases and the V segment lost 2 bases, leaving 6 bases of the junction unmatched. CDR3 in amino acids: CASSLQDRASTIYF. As DNA, the CDR3 is TGTGCCAGCAGTTTACAGGACAGGGCGAGCACCATATATTTT.

This clonotype was found many times. The CDR3: CASSPRQGFQETQYF. For the CDR3, the DNA is TGTGCCAGCAGTCCTCGACAGGGGTTCCAAGAGACCCAGTACTTC. V gene TRBV12-3 or TRBV12-4 combines with J gene TRBJ2-5; 8 nucleotides agree with TRBD1. The CDR3 contains 15 residues. V was clipped by 5 bases and J by 1 base; unmatched bases: 6.

The CDR3 here is CASSLGGGTVTQETQYF. The CDR3 DNA reads TGCGCCAGCAGCTTGGGGGGTGGCACGGTAACACAAGAGACCCAGTACTTC. The genes are TRBV5-1 and TRBJ2-5; D call uncertain. The CDR3 is 17 residues long. Trimming stripped 0 bases from V and 2 bases from J, with 17 bases between. In germline, CDR1 is SGHRS, CDR2 YFSETQ.